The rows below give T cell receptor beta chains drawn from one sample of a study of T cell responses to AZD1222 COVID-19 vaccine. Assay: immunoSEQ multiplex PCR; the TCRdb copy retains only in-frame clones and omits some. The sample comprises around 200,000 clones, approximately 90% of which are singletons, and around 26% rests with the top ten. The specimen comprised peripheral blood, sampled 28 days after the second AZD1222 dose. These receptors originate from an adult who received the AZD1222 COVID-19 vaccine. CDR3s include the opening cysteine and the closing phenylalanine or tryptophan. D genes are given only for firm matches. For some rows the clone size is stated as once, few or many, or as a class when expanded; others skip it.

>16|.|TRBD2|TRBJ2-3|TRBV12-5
TGTGCTAGTGGTTTCGCTAGCGGGGGATTCACAGATACGCAGTATTTT
CASGFASGGFTDTQYF
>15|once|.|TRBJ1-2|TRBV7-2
TGTGCCAGCAGCTCCCCCTCGACAAGCATTTTTGGCTACACCTTC
CASSSPSTSIFGYTF
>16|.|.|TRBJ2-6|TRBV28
TGTGCCAGCAGCTCTGGGACTGACTCTGGGGCCAACGTCCTGACTTTC
CASSSGTDSGANVLTF
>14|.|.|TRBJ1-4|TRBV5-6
TGTGCCAGCAGCTTCGGGACCGAAAATGAAAAACTGTTTTTT
CASSFGTENEKLFF
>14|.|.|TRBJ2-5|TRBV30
TGTGCCTTCACCGGGACCAAGGGGCAAGAGACCCAGTACTTC
CAFTGTKGQETQYF
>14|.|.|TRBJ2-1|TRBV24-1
TGTGCCACGGGCCGGGACTCTGGTCACAATGAGCAGTTCTTC
CATGRDSGHNEQFF
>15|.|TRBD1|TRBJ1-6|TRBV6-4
TGTGCCAGCAGCGCCAGGACAGGGCCTAATTCACCCCTCCACTTT
CASSARTGPNSPLHF
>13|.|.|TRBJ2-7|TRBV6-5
TGTGCCAGCAGTTACTTACAGGCGAGCGAGCAGTACTTC
CASSYLQASEQYF
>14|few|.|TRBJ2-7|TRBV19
TGTGCCAGTAGTCTGGACTTTAACGGGTACGAGCAGTACTTC
CASSLDFNGYEQYF
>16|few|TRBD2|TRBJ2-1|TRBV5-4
TGTGCCAGCAGCTTGGGCGGGGGAAATGATGTATATGAGCAGTTCTTC
CASSLGGGNDVYEQFF
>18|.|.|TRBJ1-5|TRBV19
TGTGCCAGTAGTATGTTTCGGGGGGCGAGGGGTTACGGTCAGCCCCAGCATTTT
CASSMFRGARGYGQPQHF
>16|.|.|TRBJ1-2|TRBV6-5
TGTGCCAGCAGTTACCGCGGGGGGGGTGCTAACTATGGCTACACCTTC
CASSYRGGGANYGYTF
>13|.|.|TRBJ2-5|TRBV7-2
TGTGCCAGCAGCGGGGACGCCCAAGAGACCCAGTACTTC
CASSGDAQETQYF
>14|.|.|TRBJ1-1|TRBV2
TGTGCCAGCAGTGAAACAGGAGTGAACACTGAAGCTTTCTTT
CASSETGVNTEAFF
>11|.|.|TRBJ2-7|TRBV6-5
TGTGCCAGCAGGGACAGCTACGAGCAGTACTTC
CASRDSYEQYF
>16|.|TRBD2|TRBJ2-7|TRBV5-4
TGTGCCAGCAGCTTGGGACTAGCGGGACTCACCTACGAGCAGTACTTC
CASSLGLAGLTYEQYF
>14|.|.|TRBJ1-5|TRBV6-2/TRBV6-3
TGTGCCAGCAGTACAAGACAGGACAATCAGCCCCAGCATTTT
CASSTRQDNQPQHF
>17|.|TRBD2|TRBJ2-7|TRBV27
TGTGCCAGCAGTTCGAATATACCGGGACTAGCGGACTACGAGCAGTACTTC
CASSSNIPGLADYEQYF
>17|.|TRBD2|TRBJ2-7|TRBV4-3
TGCGCCAGCAGCCTCAATCCCGGCACTAGCGGAACCTACGAGCAGTACTTC
CASSLNPGTSGTYEQYF
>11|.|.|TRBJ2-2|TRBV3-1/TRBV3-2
TGTGCCAGCGGCACGACCGGGGAGCTGTTTTTT
CASGTTGELFF
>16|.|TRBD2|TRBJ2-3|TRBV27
TGTGCCAGCAGTTTAGCTAGCGGGAGGTTGGCAGATACGCAGTATTTT
CASSLASGRLADTQYF
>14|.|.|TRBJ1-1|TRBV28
TGTGCCACCGTCTCCCACGGGGGGCTCACTGAAGCTTTCTTT
CATVSHGGLTEAFF
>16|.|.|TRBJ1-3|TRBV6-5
TGTGCCAGCAGTTACTCAAGGCCTTCCTCTGGAAACACCATATATTTT
CASSYSRPSSGNTIYF
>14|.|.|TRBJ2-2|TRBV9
TGTGCCAGCAGCGTAGACGCGGAAACAGGGGAGCTGTTTTTT
CASSVDAETGELFF
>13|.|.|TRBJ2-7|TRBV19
TGTGCCAGTAGGTACGGGGGATCATACGAGCAGTACTTC
CASRYGGSYEQYF
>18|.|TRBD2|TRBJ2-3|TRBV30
TGTGCCTGGAGTCAGAAAATTTCCGGGACTAGCGGCACAGATACGCAGTATTTT
CAWSQKISGTSGTDTQYF
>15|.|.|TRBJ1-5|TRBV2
TGTGCCAGCAGTGATCGGGGGCTTGGCAATCAGCCCCAGCATTTT
CASSDRGLGNQPQHF
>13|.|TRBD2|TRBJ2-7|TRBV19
TGTGCCAGTAGTTGGACTAGCGGCTACGAGCAGTACTTC
CASSWTSGYEQYF